This T cell receptor beta chain was retrieved from a study of shared clonotypes between healthy human individuals. TCRdb's copy holds only in-frame clones and misses some; the assay was immunoSEQ multiplex PCR. The sample holds about 500,000 clones, about 74% seen once. Germline V gives CDR1 SGHTA, CDR2 FQGNSA. This CDR3 has 14 amino acids. The V gene lost 5 bases and the J gene lost 7 bases, with 14 bases spanning the gap. Input material: PBMCs. This receptor was identified in a woman aged 40 to 50 in good health. Some clones in this sample may be carry-over from other donors' samples. The V call is TRBV7-2, the J call TRBJ2-2; D remains ambiguous. Written as DNA, the CDR3 is TGTGCCAGCAGCCCTTCTCCTTATGACGGGGAGCTGTTTTTT. Its translation is CASSPSPYDGELFF.